The rows below give T cell receptor beta chains drawn from one sample of a study of blood T cells in healthy people across ages. From the 5' RACE reads, TCRdb called clonotypes with MiXCR, one entry per CDR3 protein. Of some 800,000 distinct CDR3 sequences detected, under 55% appear once; the ten largest clones hold about 19%. Sequenced material: blood. The receptors stem from a man aged 55 to 70 in good health. Each CDR3 is given with its conserved first and last residue. D genes are given only for firm matches. Clone size appears in some rows only: once, few, many, or a class for an expanded clone.

size	V	D	J	DNA	CDR3
-	TRBV20-1	TRBD2	TRBJ2-6	TGCTGTGCAAGCGTCGGACTAGCGGGGGTCTACTCTGGGGCCAACGTCCTGACTTTC	CCASVGLAGVYSGANVLTF
-	TRBV7-6	-	TRBJ1-1	TGTGCCAGCAGCCGACGGGGGACAAACACTGAAGCTTTCTTT	CASSRRGTNTEAFF
once	TRBV4-3	-	TRBJ2-7	TGCGCCAGCAGCCAACCCCCCTACAATGAGCAGTACTTC	CASSQPPYNEQYF
-	TRBV6-2/TRBV6-3	TRBD2	TRBJ2-3	TGTGCCAGCAGCTCTTTGGGGACTAGCGGCCCGAAAGATACGCAGTATTTT	CASSSLGTSGPKDTQYF
-	TRBV18	-	TRBJ2-3	TGTGCCAGCTCACCAAAGGGGCCCACAGATACGCAGTATTTT	CASSPKGPTDTQYF
-	TRBV27	TRBD2	TRBJ2-7	TGTGCCAGCAGTGTGACTAGCGGGACCGGCAGAGCCCAGTACTTC	CASSVTSGTGRAQYF
-	TRBV2	-	TRBJ2-6	TGTGCCAGCAAGAGGGCCGACTCTGGGGCCAACGTCCTGACTTTC	CASKRADSGANVLTF
few	TRBV7-8	-	TRBJ2-1	TGTGCCAGCAGCTTAAGGGATGGGGGTTCCCTCCGAGGAGATGAGCAGTTCTTC	CASSLRDGGSLRGDEQFF
few	TRBV5-6	-	TRBJ2-7	TGTGCCAGCAGCTCCGAAGGCGGCGGGATCTACGAGCAGTACTTC	CASSSEGGGIYEQYF
-	TRBV6-5	TRBD1	TRBJ1-2	TGTGCCAGCAGACGAGGGGGCGGACGGATTAACTATGGCTACACCTTC	CASRRGGGRINYGYTF
-	TRBV10-3	-	TRBJ1-6	TGTGCCAATCAGTGGGACGGCAATTCACCCCTCCACTTT	CANQWDGNSPLHF
-	TRBV7-2	-	TRBJ2-1	TGTGCCAGCAGCCGTGGGGGGGGCGGTGGCAATGAGCAGTTCTTC	CASSRGGGGGNEQFF
-	TRBV7-9	TRBD2	TRBJ2-1	TGTGCCAGCAGCGCCGGACTAGCGATTTACAATGAGCAGTTCTTC	CASSAGLAIYNEQFF
-	TRBV20-1	-	TRBJ2-5	TGCAGTGCTACCTCTAGGGGGGAGACCCAGTACTTC	CSATSRGETQYF
few	TRBV12-3/TRBV12-4	TRBD1	TRBJ2-1	TGTGCCAGCAGTTTTCAGGGACAGGTCTACAATGAGCAGTTCTTC	CASSFQGQVYNEQFF
-	TRBV7-2	-	TRBJ2-1	TGTGCCAGCAGCCCCCTGTTCAATGAGCAGTTCTTC	CASSPLFNEQFF
-	TRBV12-3/TRBV12-4	TRBD2	TRBJ2-1	TGTGCCAGCAGTTTATCTTCCCTAGCGGGGGGCTACAAGGAGCAGTTCTTC	CASSLSSLAGGYKEQFF
few	TRBV27	TRBD1	TRBJ2-3	TGTGCCAGCATGGAATTGGGACAGGGTATTTCAGATACGCAGTATTTT	CASMELGQGISDTQYF
many	TRBV7-9	-	TRBJ2-5	TGTGCCAGCAGCTTAGGCCCCCGTGGTCAAGAGACCCAGTACTTC	CASSLGPRGQETQYF
few	TRBV7-2	-	TRBJ1-6	TGTGCCAGCAGCTTGGGAACAGGGAAAAATAATTCACCCCTCCACTTT	CASSLGTGKNNSPLHF
-	TRBV7-4	-	TRBJ1-5	TGTGCCAGCAGCTCCAAGTGCCAGTTCAATAGCAATCAGCCCCAGCATTTT	CASSSKCQFNSNQPQHF
many	TRBV7-9	TRBD1	TRBJ1-5	TGTGCCAGCGGGACAGCTAATCAGCCCCAGCATTTT	CASGTANQPQHF
many	TRBV25-1	-	TRBJ2-7	TGTGCCAGCAGTGGAGCGGCGTGGACGCCCTACGAGCAGTACTTC	CASSGAAWTPYEQYF
-	TRBV5-1	TRBD1	TRBJ2-5	TGCGCCAGCAGCTCGGGACAGGCCCTCCAAGAGACCCAGTACTTC	CASSSGQALQETQYF
-	TRBV2	TRBD2	TRBJ2-3	TGTGCCAGCAGTGGCACTAGCGGACCAACAGATACGCAGTATTTT	CASSGTSGPTDTQYF
-	TRBV4-3	-	TRBJ2-3	TGCGCCAGCAGCCCAGGGCTGTGGGAAACAGATACGCAGTATTTT	CASSPGLWETDTQYF
-	TRBV12-3/TRBV12-4	-	TRBJ2-7	TGTGCCAGCGGCCCCGGGCAGGGGGGCTACGAGCAGTACTTC	CASGPGQGGYEQYF
few	TRBV7-3	-	TRBJ1-2	TGTGCCAGCAGCTTAAATGCCCAGCCTCTCTATGGCTACACCTTC	CASSLNAQPLYGYTF
few	TRBV29-1	TRBD1	TRBJ1-2	TGCAGCGCTCAGGACAGGCCGCCTAACTATGGCTACACCTTC	CSAQDRPPNYGYTF
once	TRBV20-1	TRBD2	TRBJ2-7	TGCAGTGCTCCACAGCGGGGGGGTGCCTACGAGCAGTACTTC	CSAPQRGGAYEQYF
-	TRBV5-1	-	TRBJ2-5	TGCGCCAGCAGCTTGGAAGGGGCCCCCCAGGAGACCCAGTACTTC	CASSLEGAPQETQYF
-	TRBV6-5	-	TRBJ2-1	TGTGCCAGCAGTTCCCCGGGTAGATTGGACAATGAGCAGTTCTTC	CASSSPGRLDNEQFF
-	TRBV3-1	TRBD1	TRBJ2-1	TGTGCCAGCAGCCTGACACAGGGGGTCAATGAGCAGTTCTTC	CASSLTQGVNEQFF
-	TRBV7-2	TRBD2	TRBJ2-1	TGTGCCAGCAGCCACGGACTAGCGGGGGGCCTCGAGCAGTTCTTC	CASSHGLAGGLEQFF
few	TRBV6-6	TRBD2	TRBJ2-1	TGTGCCAGCAGGTTAGCGGGGGACTTCTACAATGAGCAGTTCTTC	CASRLAGDFYNEQFF
-	TRBV6-2/TRBV6-3	TRBD1	TRBJ2-1	TGTGCCAGCAGTCAAGGACAGGTTGGGGTGGATGAGCAGTTCTTC	CASSQGQVGVDEQFF
-	TRBV6-6	-	TRBJ1-2	TGTGCCAGCAGTTCAGTACAGGATCCCCACTATGGCTACACCTTC	CASSSVQDPHYGYTF
-	TRBV20-1	TRBD1	TRBJ2-3	TGCAGTGCTAGAGTCGACGACAGGGTCGCAGATACGCAGTATTTT	CSARVDDRVADTQYF
few	TRBV7-9	-	TRBJ2-3	TGTGCCAGCAGCTTAGACAGGGACCAGGATACGCAGTATTTT	CASSLDRDQDTQYF